This T cell receptor beta chain was captured by sequencing in a study of blood T cell repertoires in COVID-19. At the level of the study: In each case, the material was cDNA or gDNA derived from T cells, B-cell-depleted T cells, or PBMCs.

In the study's own analysis: For nucleated cells, counts were estimated from reference gene primer amplification. Using immunoSEQ multiplex PCR, the repertoire was profiled, and TCRdb retains in-frame clones only, with some absent. The V and J calls and the clone size are those of that table, but D and trimming were determined from the DNA. The table shows more than 200,000 clones, with roughly nine tenths occurring only once. In germline, CDR1 is MNHEY, CDR2 SMNVEV (reference sequence). The length of the CDR3 is 13 residues. Losses at the gene ends were 2 bases for V and 4 bases for J; bases not matched to a gene: 1. Note on this clone: Other DNA sequences within the sample encode an identical CDR3.

V gene TRBV27 combines with J gene TRBJ2-7, with 8 bases aligning to TRBD1. The source is an older man with acute or convalescent COVID-19. Sequenced sample: peripheral blood. For the CDR3, the DNA is TGTGCCAGCAGTTTACAGGGGGCTTACGAGCAGTACTTC. Protein product: CASSLQGAYEQYF.